Following are 16 T cell receptor beta chains from one sample sequenced in a study of blood T cell repertoires in COVID-19. The method was immunoSEQ multiplex PCR; TCRdb's version includes in-frame clones alone and lacks a portion of them. The sample includes tens of thousands of clones, roughly 80% of them seen just once. Sequenced: peripheral blood. Source of these receptors: a woman of 80 years or more with active or convalescent COVID-19.

The chain employs TRBV15 and TRBJ2-7, with D possibly TRBD2 on 6 matching bases. Trimming removed 1 base at V and 5 bases at J, with 18 bases between. In germline, CDR1 is LNHNV, CDR2 YYDKDF (reference sequence). This CDR3 has 16 amino acids. CDR3 nucleotides: TGTGCCACCAGCAGAGGATCCGGGGGATTCAGCGACGAGCAGTACTTC. It encodes CATSRGSGGFSDEQYF.

The chain carries TRBV7-2 and TRBJ2-5; TRBD2 matches 12 bases. Per germline, CDR1 SGHTA and CDR2 FQGNSA. This CDR3 is 14 amino acids long. Trimming removed 4 bases from V and 4 bases from J; junction bases left unmatched: 1. The DNA for the CDR3 is TGTGCCAGCAGCTCACTAGCGGGAGGAGAGACCCAGTACTTC. This gives the protein CASSSLAGGETQYF.

The rearrangement joins TRBV19 to TRBJ1-1; 8 bases map to TRBD1. This CDR3 has 14 amino acids. Per the germline V gene, CDR1 is LNHDA and CDR2 is SQIVND (reference sequence). Trimming at V came to 7 bases and at J to 10 bases, leaving 14 bases not matched to a gene. The DNA of the CDR3 is TGTGCCAGTACTTCAGGGGGCGCCCCCATGTTAGCTTTCTTT. Translating it yields CASTSGGAPMLAFF.

Comment on this clone: The junction differs from germline at one of its ends, possibly a read error. This sequence joins TRBV7-7 and TRBJ1-6, with a weak D call TRBD1 (5 bases). Germline V gene sequence: CDR1 SSHAT, CDR2 FNYEAQ (reference sequence). CDR3 length: 18 residues. The DNA of the CDR3 is TGTGCTAGCAGCCCTCGAATCAGGGTAAGCTCCTATAATTCACCCCTCCACTTT. This sequence encodes CASSPRIRVSSYNSPLHF.

The chain combines TRBV6-4 with TRBJ1-2, with 9 bases that match TRBD1. The CDR3 has 15 residues. Germline V gene data show CDR1 as MRHNA and CDR2 as SNTAGT. With 5 bases clipped from V and 3 bases from J, the junction kept 7 bases outside the gene matches. The CDR3 region is CASSLGQGGDYGYTF. The CDR3, as DNA: TGTGCCAGCAGTTTGGGACAGGGCGGAGACTATGGCTACACCTTC.

The CDR3 DNA is TGTGCCAGCAGGTTAACAGGGGCTAGTGAGCAGTACTTC. It specifies CASRLTGASEQYF. The chain employs TRBV12-3 or TRBV12-4 and TRBJ2-7; TRBD1 matches at 7 bases. The CDR3 is 13 residues long. V lost 6 bases, J lost 7 bases, and 9 bases stayed unmatched.

The rearrangement joins TRBV3-1 (or the pseudogene TRBV3-2) to TRBJ1-2, with D perhaps matching TRBD1 (5 bases). This CDR3 is built from 13 residues. Germline CDR1 is LGHDT and CDR2 is YNNKEL (reference sequence). V gave up 1 base and J gave up 8 bases, with 11 bases separating them. CDR3 nucleotide sequence: TGTGCCAGCAGCCAAGCCAGGGTTGGCGGCTACACCTTC. It encodes CASSQARVGGYTF.

The CDR3 loop reads CASSSRQASEKLFF. Here the CDR3 DNA reads TGTGCCAGCAGTTCGAGACAGGCCTCGGAAAAACTGTTTTTT. The gene calls are TRBV6-6 and TRBJ1-4, with a possible D match to TRBD1 (6 bases). The germline V gene has CDR1 MNHNY and CDR2 SVGAGI (reference sequence). The CDR3 sequence is 14 residues long. The V end lost 4 bases, the J end lost 8 bases, and 14 bases lay between the germline ends.

CDR3 sequence reads: CASSLSGLLNTIYF. CDR3 in DNA: TGTGCCAGTAGTCTTTCGGGACTTTTGAACACCATATATTTT. The rearrangement links TRBV19 to TRBJ1-3; D may be TRBD1 (5 bases). The CDR3 is made up of 14 amino acids. Germline-derived CDR1 and CDR2 are LNHDA and SQIVND (reference sequence). V was clipped by 5 bases and J by 7 bases, with 15 bases between them.

This chain joins TRBV2 and TRBJ2-2; possibly TRBD1 for D (6 bases). CDR1 and CDR2 from the germline V gene are SNHLY and FYNNEI. Deletions cut 0 bases from V and 6 bases from J, with 8 bases between. The CDR3 length is 14 residues. This chain's CDR3 is CASSEAQGPGELFF. The CDR3 coding sequence is TGTGCCAGCAGTGAAGCTCAGGGGCCCGGGGAGCTGTTTTTT.

There are many counts of this clone. V gene TRBV19 combines with J gene TRBJ1-2; 11 bases line up with TRBD1. The CDR3 consists of 14 residues. From germline, CDR1 is LNHDA and CDR2 SQIVND (reference sequence). V was clipped by 7 bases and J by 4 bases; unmatched bases: 5. The CDR3 reads CASTRDRGGYGYTF. The CDR3 DNA follows: TGTGCCAGTACCCGGGACAGGGGGGGCTATGGCTACACCTTC.

The V gene is TRBV4-3, the J gene TRBJ2-7; 10 bases align to TRBD1. After removal of 3 bases from V and 5 bases from J, the junction contained 7 bases not matched to a gene. The CDR3 length is 15 residues. CDR1 is LGHNA and CDR2 is YSLEER in the germline V gene. The CDR3 bases are TGCGCCAGCAGCCAGGGACAGGGGCTTTTCCACGAGCAGTACTTC. Translating gives CASSQGQGLFHEQYF.

This clone was seen a handful of times. Compared with germline, one end of the junction differs, possibly owing to a read error. CDR3 nucleotides: TGTGCTAGCAGCCCCGGGACACCTAGCACAGATACGCAGTATTTT. Its translation: CASSPGTPSTDTQYF. The rearrangement uses TRBV7-7 and TRBJ2-3, with D maybe TRBD1 (6 bases). This CDR3 contains 15 residues. Germline-derived CDR1 and CDR2 are SSHAT and FNYEAQ (reference sequence).

V gene TRBV6-6 combines with J gene TRBJ2-7; D gene ambiguous. There are 13 residues in the CDR3. V lost 3 bases to trimming and J lost 2 bases, with 8 bases between them. The germline CDR1 and CDR2 sequences are MNHNY and SVGAGI (reference sequence). This chain's CDR3 is CASSYLPTYEQYF. CDR3 in DNA: TGTGCCAGCAGTTATCTACCCACCTACGAGCAGTACTTC.

This clone was detected a few times. V is TRBV18 and J is TRBJ1-6; D is perhaps TRBD1 (6 bases). This CDR3 has 15 amino acids. CDR1 and CDR2 from the germline V gene are KGHSH and LQKENI. Trimming pared 3 bases from V and 6 bases from J, leaving 12 bases between. CDR3 sequence reads: CASSPSGVGNSPLHF. The CDR3 coding sequence is TGTGCCAGCTCACCTTCAGGGGTTGGTAATTCACCCCTCCACTTT.

CDR3 sequence (DNA): TGCGCCAGCAGCCAGATGGGATGGGACAGGGAAGCTTTCTTT. Translating it yields CASSQMGWDREAFF. This chain joins TRBV4-1 and TRBJ1-1; 8 nucleotides align to TRBD1. Germline CDR1 is MGHRA and CDR2 is YSYEKL. This CDR3 region has 14 residues. J gave up 8 bases and V 3 bases, and 8 bases lay outside the gene matches.